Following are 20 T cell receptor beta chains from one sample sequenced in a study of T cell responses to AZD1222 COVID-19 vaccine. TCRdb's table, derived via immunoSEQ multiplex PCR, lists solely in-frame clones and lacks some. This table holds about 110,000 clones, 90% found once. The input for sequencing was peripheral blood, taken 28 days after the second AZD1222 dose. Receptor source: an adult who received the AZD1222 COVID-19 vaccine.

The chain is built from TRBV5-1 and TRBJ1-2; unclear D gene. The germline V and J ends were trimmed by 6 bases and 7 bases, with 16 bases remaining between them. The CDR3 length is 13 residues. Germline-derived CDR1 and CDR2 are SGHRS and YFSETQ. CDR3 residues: CASTLVGNLGYTF. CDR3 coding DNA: TGCGCCAGCACCCTTGTGGGGAATCTTGGCTACACCTTC.

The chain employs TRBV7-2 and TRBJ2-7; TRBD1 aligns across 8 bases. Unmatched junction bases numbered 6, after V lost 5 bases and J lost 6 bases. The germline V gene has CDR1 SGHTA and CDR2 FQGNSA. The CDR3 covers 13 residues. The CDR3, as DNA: TGTGCCAGCAGCCTGGGACAGGTGGGCGAGCAGTACTTC. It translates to CASSLGQVGEQYF.

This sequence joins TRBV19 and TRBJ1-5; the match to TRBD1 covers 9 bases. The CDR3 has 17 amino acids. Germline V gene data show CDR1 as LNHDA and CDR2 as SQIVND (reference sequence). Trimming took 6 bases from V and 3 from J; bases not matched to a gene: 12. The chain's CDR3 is CASSLLYRDRDNQPQHF. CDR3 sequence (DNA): TGTGCCAGTAGCCTCCTTTACCGGGACAGGGACAATCAGCCCCAGCATTTT.

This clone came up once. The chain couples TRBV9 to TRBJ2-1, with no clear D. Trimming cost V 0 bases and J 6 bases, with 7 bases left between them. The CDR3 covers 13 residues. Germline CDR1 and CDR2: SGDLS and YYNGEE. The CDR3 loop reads CASSVAVSNEQFF. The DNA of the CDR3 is TGTGCCAGCAGCGTAGCAGTTTCCAATGAGCAGTTCTTC. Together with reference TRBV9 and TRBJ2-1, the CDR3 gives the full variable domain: DSGVTQTPKHLITATGQRVTLRCSPRSGDLSVYWYQQSLDQGLQFLIQYYNGEERAKGNILERFSAQQFPDLHSELNLSSLELGDSALYFCASSVAVSNEQFFGPGTRLTVL.

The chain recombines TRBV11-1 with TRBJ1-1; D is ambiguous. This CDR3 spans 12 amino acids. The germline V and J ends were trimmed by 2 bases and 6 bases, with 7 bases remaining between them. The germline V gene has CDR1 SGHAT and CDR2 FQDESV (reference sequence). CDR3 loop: CASSLLGSEAFF. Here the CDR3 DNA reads TGTGCCAGCAGCTTATTGGGTTCTGAAGCTTTCTTT.

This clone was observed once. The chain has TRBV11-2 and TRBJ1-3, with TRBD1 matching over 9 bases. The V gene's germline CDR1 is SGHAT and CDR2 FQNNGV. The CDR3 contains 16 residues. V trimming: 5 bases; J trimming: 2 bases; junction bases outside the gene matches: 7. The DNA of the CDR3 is TGTGCCAGCAGCCCCCAGACAGGGGGGACTGGAAACACCATATATTTT. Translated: CASSPQTGGTGNTIYF.

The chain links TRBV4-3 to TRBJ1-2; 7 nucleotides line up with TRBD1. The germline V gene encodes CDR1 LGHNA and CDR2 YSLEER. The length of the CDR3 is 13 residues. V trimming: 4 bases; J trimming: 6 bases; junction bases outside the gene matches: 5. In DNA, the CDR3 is TGCGCCAGCAGCCCTCGACAGGGTGATGGCTACACCTTC. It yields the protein CASSPRQGDGYTF.

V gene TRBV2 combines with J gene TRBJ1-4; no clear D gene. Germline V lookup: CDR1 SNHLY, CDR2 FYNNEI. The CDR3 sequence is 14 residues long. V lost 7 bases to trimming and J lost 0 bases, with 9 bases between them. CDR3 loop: CASNRLSTNEKLFF. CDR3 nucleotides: TGTGCCAGCAATAGACTCTCAACTAATGAAAAACTGTTTTTT.

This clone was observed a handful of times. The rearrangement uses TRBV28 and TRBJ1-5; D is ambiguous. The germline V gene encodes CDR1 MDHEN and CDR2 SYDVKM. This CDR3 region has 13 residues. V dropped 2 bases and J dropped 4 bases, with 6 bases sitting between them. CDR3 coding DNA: TGTGCCAGCAGTTTACCGGGTAATCAGCCCCAGCATTTT. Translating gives CASSLPGNQPQHF.

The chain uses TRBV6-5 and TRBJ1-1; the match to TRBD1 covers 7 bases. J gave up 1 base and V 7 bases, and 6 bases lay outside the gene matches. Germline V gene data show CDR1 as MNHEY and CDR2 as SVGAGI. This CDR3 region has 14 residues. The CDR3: CASNPGQENTEAFF. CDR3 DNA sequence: TGTGCCAGCAACCCAGGACAGGAGAACACTGAAGCTTTCTTT.

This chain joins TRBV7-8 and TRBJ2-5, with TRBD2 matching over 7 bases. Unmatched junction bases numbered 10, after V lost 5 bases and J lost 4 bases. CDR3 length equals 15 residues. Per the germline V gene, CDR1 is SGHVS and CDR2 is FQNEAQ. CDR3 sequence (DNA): TGTGCCAGCAGCCCAGGACGGGGGGTGGGAGAGACCCAGTACTTC. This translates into CASSPGRGVGETQYF.

This CDR3 is CARSRGKTSLADTDTQYF. CDR3 bases: TGTGCCAGGAGCCGCGGTAAGACTAGTTTAGCGGACACAGATACGCAGTATTTT. This sequence joins TRBV6-4 and TRBJ2-3; perhaps TRBD2 as D (6 bases). Deletions cut 9 bases from V and 2 bases from J, with 27 bases between. The V gene's germline CDR1 is MRHNA and CDR2 SNTAGT. The CDR3 contains 18 residues.

CDR3 nucleotide sequence: TGTGCCAGCGGGGAGGGTGGGTACGAGCAGTACTTC. Protein product: CASGEGGYEQYF. This chain links TRBV7-9 with TRBJ2-7; TRBD2 matches 7 bases. The CDR3 length is 12 residues. Germline assignment: CDR1 SEHNR and CDR2 FQNEAQ (reference sequence). Trimming took 8 bases from V and 4 from J; bases not matched to a gene: 5.

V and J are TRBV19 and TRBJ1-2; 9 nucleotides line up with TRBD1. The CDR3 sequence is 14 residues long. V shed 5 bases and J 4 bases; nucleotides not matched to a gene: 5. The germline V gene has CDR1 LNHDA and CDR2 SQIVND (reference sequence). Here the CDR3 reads CASSGDRDLYGYTF. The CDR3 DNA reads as TGTGCCAGTAGTGGGGACAGGGATCTCTATGGCTACACCTTC.

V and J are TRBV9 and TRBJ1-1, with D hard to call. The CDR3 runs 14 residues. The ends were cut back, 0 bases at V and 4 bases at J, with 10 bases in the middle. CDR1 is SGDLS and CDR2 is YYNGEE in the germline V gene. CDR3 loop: CASSVGGRTTEAFF. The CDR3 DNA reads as TGTGCCAGCAGCGTAGGAGGGCGGACCACTGAAGCTTTCTTT.

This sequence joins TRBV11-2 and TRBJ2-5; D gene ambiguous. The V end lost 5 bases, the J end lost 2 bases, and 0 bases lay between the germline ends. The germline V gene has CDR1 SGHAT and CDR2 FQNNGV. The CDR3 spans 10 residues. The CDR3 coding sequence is TGTGCCAGCAGCCAAGAGACCCAGTACTTC. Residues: CASSQETQYF.

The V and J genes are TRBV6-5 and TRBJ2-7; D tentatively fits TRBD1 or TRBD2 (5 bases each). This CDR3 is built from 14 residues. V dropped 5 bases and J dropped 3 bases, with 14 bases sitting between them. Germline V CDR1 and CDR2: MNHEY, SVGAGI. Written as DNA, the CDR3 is TGTGCCAGCAGTAGAGGGGCCGGATTCTACGAGCAGTACTTC. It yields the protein CASSRGAGFYEQYF.

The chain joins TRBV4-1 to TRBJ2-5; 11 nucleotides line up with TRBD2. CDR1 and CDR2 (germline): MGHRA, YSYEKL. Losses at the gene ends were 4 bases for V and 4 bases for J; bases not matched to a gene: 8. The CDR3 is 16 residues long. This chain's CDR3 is CASSLNSGGVVETQYF. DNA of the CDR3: TGCGCCAGCAGCCTCAATAGCGGGGGGGTCGTAGAGACCCAGTACTTC.

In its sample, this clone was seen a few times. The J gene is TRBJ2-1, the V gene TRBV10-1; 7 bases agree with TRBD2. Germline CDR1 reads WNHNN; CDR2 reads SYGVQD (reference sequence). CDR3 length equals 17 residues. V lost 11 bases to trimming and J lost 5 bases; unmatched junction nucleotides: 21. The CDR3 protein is CASSEGRRDYRNNEQFF. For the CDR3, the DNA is TGCGCCTCAAGCGAGGGGCGCCGGGACTACCGGAACAATGAGCAGTTCTTC.

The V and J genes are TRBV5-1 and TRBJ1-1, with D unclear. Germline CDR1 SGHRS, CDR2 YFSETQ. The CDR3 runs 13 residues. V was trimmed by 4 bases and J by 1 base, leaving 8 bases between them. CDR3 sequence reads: CASSLTANTEAFF. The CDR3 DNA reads TGCGCCAGCAGCCTCACAGCGAACACTGAAGCTTTCTTT.